A single sample gave rise to the 5 T cell receptor beta chains below, sequenced in a study of blood T cell repertoires in COVID-19. This table comes from immunoSEQ multiplex PCR, and its TCRdb copy is limited to in-frame clones, with some not included. Of some 75,000 clones in the sample, around 80% were seen once. Sequencing used peripheral blood. All receptors derive from a man between 45 and 60 years old with COVID-19, enrolled during active disease.

The chain carries TRBV5-5 and TRBJ1-1, with D maybe TRBD1 (6 bases). Germline V gene data show CDR1 as SGHKS and CDR2 as YYEKEE (reference sequence). V was clipped by 1 base and J by 4 bases, with 11 bases between them. This CDR3 is built from 14 residues. The CDR3 coding sequence is TGTGCCAGCAGCTTGAAAGGGGGTTTCACTGAAGCTTTCTTT. It specifies CASSLKGGFTEAFF.

The CDR3 protein is CASSPARGDTGELFF. The CDR3 nucleotides read TGTGCCAGCAGCCCCGCCCGAGGCGACACCGGGGAGCTGTTTTTT. The V and J genes are TRBV6-5 and TRBJ2-2; D call uncertain. Germline lookup yields CDR1 MNHEY and CDR2 SVGAGI. Trimming pared 6 bases from V and 3 bases from J, leaving 14 bases between. CDR3 length: 15 amino acids.

This chain joins TRBV9 and TRBJ2-1; TRBD2 matches at 9 bases. Per germline, CDR1 SGDLS and CDR2 YYNGEE. The CDR3 is made up of 16 amino acids. Unmatched junction bases numbered 9, after V lost 4 bases and J lost 4 bases. The CDR3: CASSPRRTSEYNEQFF. The CDR3 DNA follows: TGTGCCAGCAGCCCTAGGAGGACTAGCGAGTACAATGAGCAGTTCTTC.

The chain uses TRBV28 and TRBJ2-5, with 13 bases identical to TRBD2. The V segment lost 2 bases and the J segment 0 bases; nucleotides outside the gene matches: 3. This CDR3 is 17 amino acids long. Germline lookup yields CDR1 MDHEN and CDR2 SYDVKM. The CDR3, as DNA: TGTGCCAGCAGTTTAGGGGGGACTAGCGGGGACCAAGAGACCCAGTACTTC. Protein sequence: CASSLGGTSGDQETQYF. The full variable domain, completed using reference TRBV28 and TRBJ2-5, is DVKVTQSSRYLVKRTGEKVFLECVQDMDHENMFWYRQDPGLGLRLIYFSYDVKMKEKGDIPEGYSVSREKKERFSLILESASTNQTSMYLCASSLGGTSGDQETQYFGPGTRLLVL.

This clone has only a few counts. The chain joins TRBV19 to TRBJ2-4; a possible D gene is TRBD2 (6 bases). Germline-derived CDR1 and CDR2 are LNHDA and SQIVND (reference sequence). The CDR3 length is 17 residues. V was cut by 4 bases and J by 0 bases, with 16 bases left in between. CDR3: CASSTLLEGLAKNIQYF. The CDR3 DNA reads TGTGCCAGTAGTACCCTATTGGAGGGTCTAGCCAAAAACATTCAGTACTTC. Together with reference TRBV19 and TRBJ2-4, the CDR3 gives the full variable domain: DGGITQSPKYLFRKEGQNVTLSCEQNLNHDAMYWYRQDPGQGLRLIYYSQIVNDFQKGDIAEGYSVSREKKESFPLTVTSAQKNPTAFYLCASSTLLEGLAKNIQYFGAGTRLSVL.